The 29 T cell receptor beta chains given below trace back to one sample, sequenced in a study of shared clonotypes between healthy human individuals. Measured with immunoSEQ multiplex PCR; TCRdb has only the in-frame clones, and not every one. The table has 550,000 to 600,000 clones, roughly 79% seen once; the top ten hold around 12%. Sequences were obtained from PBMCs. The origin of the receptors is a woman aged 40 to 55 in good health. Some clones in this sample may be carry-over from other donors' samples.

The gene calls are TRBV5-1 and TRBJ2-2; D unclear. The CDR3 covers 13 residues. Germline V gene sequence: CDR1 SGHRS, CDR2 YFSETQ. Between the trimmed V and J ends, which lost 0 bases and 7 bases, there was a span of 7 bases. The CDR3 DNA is TGCGCCAGCAGCTTGGAAGGGTTCGGGGAGCTGTTTTTT. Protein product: CASSLEGFGELFF.

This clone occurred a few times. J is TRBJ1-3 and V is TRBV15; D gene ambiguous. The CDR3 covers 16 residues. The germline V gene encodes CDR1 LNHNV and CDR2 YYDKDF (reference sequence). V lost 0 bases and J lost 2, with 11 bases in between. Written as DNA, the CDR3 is TGTGCCACCAGCAGAGAGGGTAAATCGGCTGGAAACACCATATATTTT. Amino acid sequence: CATSREGKSAGNTIYF. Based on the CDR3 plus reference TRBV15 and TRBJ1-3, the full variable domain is DAMVIQNPRYQVTQFGKPVTLSCSQTLNHNVMYWYQQKSSQAPKLLFHYYDKDFNNEADTPDNFQSRRPNTSFCFLDIRSPGLGDTAMYLCATSREGKSAGNTIYFGEGSWLTVV.

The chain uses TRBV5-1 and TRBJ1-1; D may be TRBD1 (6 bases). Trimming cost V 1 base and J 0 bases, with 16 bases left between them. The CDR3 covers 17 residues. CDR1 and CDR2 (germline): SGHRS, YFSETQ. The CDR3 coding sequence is TGCGCCAGCAGCTTGACAGGGTCGGGAATCATGAACACTGAAGCTTTCTTT. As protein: CASSLTGSGIMNTEAFF.

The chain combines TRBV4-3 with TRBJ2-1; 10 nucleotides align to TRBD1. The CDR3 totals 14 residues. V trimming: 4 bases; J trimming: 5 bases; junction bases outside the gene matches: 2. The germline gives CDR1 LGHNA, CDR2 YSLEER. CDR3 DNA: TGCGCCAGCAGCCTGGGACAGGGGAACAATGAGCAGTTCTTC. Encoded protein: CASSLGQGNNEQFF.

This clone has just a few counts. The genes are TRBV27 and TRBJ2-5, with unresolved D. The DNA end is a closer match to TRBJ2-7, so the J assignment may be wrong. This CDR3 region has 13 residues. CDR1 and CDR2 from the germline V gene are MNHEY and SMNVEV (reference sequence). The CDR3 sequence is CASGVGKTYEQYF. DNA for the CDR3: TGTGCCAGCGGGGTGGGGAAAACCTACGAGCAGTACTTC.

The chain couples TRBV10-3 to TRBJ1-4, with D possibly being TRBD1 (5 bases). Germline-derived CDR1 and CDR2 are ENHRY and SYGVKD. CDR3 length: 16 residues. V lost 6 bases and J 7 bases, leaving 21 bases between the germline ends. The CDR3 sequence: CAISVGQGPLSEKLFF. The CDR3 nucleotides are TGTGCCATCAGCGTGGGGCAGGGCCCTTTGAGTGAAAAACTGTTTTTT.

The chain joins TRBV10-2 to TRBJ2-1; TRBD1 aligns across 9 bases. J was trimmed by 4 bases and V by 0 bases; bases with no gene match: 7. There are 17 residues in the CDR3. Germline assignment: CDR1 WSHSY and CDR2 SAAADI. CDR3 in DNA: TGCGCCAGCAGTGAGTCTGTTAGGGACAGGGAATACAATGAGCAGTTCTTC. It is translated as CASSESVRDREYNEQFF.

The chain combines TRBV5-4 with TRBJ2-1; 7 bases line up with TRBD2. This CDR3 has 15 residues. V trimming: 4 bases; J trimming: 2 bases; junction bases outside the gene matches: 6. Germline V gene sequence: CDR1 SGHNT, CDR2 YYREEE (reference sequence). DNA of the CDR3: TGTGCCAGCAGCCGAGCGGGGCTCACCTACAATGAGCAGTTCTTC. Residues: CASSRAGLTYNEQFF.

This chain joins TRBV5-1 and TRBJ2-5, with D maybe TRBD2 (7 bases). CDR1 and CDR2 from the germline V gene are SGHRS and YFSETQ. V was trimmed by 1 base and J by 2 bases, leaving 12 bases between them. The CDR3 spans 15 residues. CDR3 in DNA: TGCGCCAGCAGCTTGAGGGCGGGGGCGCAAGAGACCCAGTACTTC. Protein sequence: CASSLRAGAQETQYF.

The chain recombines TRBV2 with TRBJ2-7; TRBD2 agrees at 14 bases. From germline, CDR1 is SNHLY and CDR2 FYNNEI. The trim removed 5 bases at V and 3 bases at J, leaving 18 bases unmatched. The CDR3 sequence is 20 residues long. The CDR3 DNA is TGTGCCAGCAGTTCAGGGCCAGGGTCGTTAGGACTAGCGGGAGGCTACGAGCAGTACTTC. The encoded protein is CASSSGPGSLGLAGGYEQYF.

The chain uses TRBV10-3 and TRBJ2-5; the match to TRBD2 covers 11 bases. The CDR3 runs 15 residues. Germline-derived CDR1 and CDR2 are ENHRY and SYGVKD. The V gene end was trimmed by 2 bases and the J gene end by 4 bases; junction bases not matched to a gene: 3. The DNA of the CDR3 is TGTGCCATCAGTGAGACCGGACTAGCGGGAGAGACCCAGTACTTC. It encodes CAISETGLAGETQYF.

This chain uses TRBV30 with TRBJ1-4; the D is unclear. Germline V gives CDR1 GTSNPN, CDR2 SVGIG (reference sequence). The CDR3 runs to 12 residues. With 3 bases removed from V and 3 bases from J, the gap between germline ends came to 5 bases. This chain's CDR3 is CAWRTPNEKLFF. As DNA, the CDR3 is TGTGCCTGGAGGACACCTAATGAAAAACTGTTTTTT.

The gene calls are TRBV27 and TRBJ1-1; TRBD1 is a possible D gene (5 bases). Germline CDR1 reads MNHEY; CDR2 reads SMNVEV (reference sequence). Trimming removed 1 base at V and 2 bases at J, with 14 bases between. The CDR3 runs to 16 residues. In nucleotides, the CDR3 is TGTGCCAGCAGTTTATATGGGGGGATTACTAACACTGAAGCTTTCTTT. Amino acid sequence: CASSLYGGITNTEAFF.

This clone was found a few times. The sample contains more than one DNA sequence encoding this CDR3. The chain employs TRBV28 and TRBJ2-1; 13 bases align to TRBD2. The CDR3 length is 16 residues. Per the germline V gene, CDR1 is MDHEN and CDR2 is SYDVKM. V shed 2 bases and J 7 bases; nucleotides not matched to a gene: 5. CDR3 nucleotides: TGTGCCAGCAGTTTAAAACTAGCGGGAGGGGGGAATGAGCAGTTCTTC. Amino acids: CASSLKLAGGGNEQFF.

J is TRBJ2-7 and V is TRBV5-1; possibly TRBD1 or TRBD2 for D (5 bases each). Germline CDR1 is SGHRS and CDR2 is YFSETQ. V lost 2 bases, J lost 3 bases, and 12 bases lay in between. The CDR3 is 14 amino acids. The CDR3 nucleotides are TGCGCCAGCAGCTTTGGGGGATTCAACTACGAGCAGTACTTC. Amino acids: CASSFGGFNYEQYF.

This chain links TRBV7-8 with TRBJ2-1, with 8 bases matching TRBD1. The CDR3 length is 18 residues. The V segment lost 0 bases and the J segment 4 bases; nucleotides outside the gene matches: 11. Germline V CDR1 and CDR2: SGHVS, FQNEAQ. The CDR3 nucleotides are TGTGCCAGCAGCTTAGCCCGGCGGGGACAGGCCTTATACAATGAGCAGTTCTTC. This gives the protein CASSLARRGQALYNEQFF.

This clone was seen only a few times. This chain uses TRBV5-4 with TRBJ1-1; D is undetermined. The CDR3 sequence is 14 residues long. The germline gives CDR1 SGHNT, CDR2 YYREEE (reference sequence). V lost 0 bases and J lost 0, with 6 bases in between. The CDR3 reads CASSLASMNTEAFF. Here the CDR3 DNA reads TGTGCCAGCAGCTTGGCCAGCATGAACACTGAAGCTTTCTTT.

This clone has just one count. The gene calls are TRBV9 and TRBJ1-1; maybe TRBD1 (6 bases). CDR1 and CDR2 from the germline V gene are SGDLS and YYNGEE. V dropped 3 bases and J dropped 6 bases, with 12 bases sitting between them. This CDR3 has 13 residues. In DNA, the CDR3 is TGTGCCAGCAGCGCCACAGGGAGGGCTGAAGCTTTCTTT. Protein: CASSATGRAEAFF.

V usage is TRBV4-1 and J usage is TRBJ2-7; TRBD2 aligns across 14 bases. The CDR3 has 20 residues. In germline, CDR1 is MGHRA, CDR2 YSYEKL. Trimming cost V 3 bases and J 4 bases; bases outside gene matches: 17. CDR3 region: CASSQLPGQGTSGGAYEQYF. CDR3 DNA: TGCGCCAGCAGCCAGCTTCCGGGACAGGGGACTAGCGGGGGTGCTTACGAGCAGTACTTC.

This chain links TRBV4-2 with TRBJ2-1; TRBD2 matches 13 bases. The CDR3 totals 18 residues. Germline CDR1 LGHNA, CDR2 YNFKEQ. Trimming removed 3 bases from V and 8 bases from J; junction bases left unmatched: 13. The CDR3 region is CASSHPRTSGRAQDEQFF. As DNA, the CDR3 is TGTGCCAGCAGCCACCCCCGCACTAGCGGGAGGGCTCAGGATGAGCAGTTCTTC.

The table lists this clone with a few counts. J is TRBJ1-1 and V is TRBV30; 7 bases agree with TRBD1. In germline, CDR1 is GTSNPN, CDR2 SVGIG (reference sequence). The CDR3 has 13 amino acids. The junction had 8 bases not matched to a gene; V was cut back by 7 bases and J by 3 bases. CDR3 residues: CASEGTDHTEAFF. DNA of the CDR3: TGTGCCTCGGAGGGGACAGATCACACTGAAGCTTTCTTT.

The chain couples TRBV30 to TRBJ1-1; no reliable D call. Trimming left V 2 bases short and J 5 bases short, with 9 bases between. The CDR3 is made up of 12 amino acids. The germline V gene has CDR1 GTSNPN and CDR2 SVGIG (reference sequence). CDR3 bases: TGTGCCTGGAGTCGGGCGAGAACTGAAGCTTTCTTT. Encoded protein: CAWSRARTEAFF. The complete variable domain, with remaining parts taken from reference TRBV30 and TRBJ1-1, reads SQTIHQWPATLVQPVGSPLSLECTVEGTSNPNLYWYRQAAGRGLQLLFYSVGIGQISSEVPQNLSASRPQDRQFILSSKKLLLSDSGFYLCAWSRARTEAFFGQGTRLTVV.

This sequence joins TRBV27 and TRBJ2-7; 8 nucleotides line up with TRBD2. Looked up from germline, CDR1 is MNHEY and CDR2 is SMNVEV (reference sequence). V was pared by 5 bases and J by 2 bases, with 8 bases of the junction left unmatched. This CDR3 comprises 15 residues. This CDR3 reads CASSPRLARAYEQYF. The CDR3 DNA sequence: TGTGCCAGCAGTCCAAGACTAGCGAGGGCCTACGAGCAGTACTTC.

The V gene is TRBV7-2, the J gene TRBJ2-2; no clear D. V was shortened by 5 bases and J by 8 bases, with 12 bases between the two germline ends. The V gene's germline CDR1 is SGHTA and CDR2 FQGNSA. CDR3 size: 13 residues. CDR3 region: CASSPRLGGELFF. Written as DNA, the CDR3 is TGTGCCAGCAGCCCCCGACTTGGTGGGGAGCTGTTTTTT. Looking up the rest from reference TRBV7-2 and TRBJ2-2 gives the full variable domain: GAGVSQSPSNKVTEKGKDVELRCDPISGHTALYWYRQSLGQGLEFLIYFQGNSAPDKSGLPSDRFSAERTGGSVSTLTIQRTQQEDSAVYLCASSPRLGGELFFGEGSRLTVL.

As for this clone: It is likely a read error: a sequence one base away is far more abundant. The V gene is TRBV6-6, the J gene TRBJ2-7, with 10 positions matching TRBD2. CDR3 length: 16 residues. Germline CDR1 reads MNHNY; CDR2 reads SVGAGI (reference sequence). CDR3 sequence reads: CANSYTASGSSYEQYF. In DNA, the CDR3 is TGTGCCAACAGTTACACGGCTAGCGGGAGCTCCTACGAGCAGTACTTC.

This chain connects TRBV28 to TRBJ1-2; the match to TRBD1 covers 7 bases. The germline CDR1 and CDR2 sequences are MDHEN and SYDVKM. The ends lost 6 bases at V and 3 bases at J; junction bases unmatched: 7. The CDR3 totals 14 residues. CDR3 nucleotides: TGTGCCAGCAGGATGGCAGGGGGTTACTATGGCTACACCTTC. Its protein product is CASRMAGGYYGYTF.

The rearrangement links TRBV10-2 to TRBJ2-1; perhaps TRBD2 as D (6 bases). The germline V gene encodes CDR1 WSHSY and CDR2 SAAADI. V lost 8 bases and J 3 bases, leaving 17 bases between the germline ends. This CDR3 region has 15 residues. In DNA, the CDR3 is TGCGCCAGCTACGAGGCTAGCGAGGACTACAATGAGCAGTTCTTC. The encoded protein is CASYEASEDYNEQFF.

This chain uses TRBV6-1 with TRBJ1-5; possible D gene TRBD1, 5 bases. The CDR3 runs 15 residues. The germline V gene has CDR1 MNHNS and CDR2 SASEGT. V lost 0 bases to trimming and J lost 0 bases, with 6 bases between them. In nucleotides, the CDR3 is TGTGCCAGCAGTGAAGCAGGGGTTAGCAATCAGCCCCAGCATTTT. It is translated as CASSEAGVSNQPQHF.

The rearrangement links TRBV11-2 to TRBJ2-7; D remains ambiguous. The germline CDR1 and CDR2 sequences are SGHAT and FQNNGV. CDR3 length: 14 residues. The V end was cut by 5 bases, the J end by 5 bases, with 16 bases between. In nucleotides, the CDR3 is TGTGCCAGCAGCGGGCCTTCGTCATTCAACGAGCAGTACTTC. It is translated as CASSGPSSFNEQYF. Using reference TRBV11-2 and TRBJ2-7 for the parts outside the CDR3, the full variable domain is EAGVAQSPRYKIIEKRQSVAFWCNPISGHATLYWYQQILGQGPKLLIQFQNNGVVDDSQLPKDRFSAERLKGVDSTLKIQPAKLEDSAVYLCASSGPSSFNEQYFGPGTRLTVT.